Shown below are 3 T cell receptor beta chains from a single sample sequenced in a study of cytomegalovirus exposure and HLA in healthy donors. PCR was performed using 60 Vbeta and 13 Jbeta primers. Repertoires were generated with immunoSEQ multiplex PCR, while TCRdb's copy carries only in-frame clones and drops some. Among about 120,000 clones listed, roughly 80% were seen once. The sample was PBMCs. The receptors derive from a female donor in good health and CMV-seronegative.

The CDR3 region is CASEALAGTDTQYF. As DNA, the CDR3 is TGTGCCAGTGAGGCGCTAGCGGGCACAGATACGCAGTATTTT. The rearrangement joins TRBV19 to TRBJ2-3, with TRBD2 matching 7 bases. Unmatched junction bases numbered 6, after V lost 8 bases and J lost 1 base. Germline lookup yields CDR1 LNHDA and CDR2 SQIVND (reference sequence). CDR3 length equals 14 residues.

On this clone itself: Other nucleotide sequences in the sample specify the same CDR3. V usage is TRBV5-4 and J usage is TRBJ2-5; 9 nucleotides match TRBD2. The CDR3 runs to 14 residues. CDR1 and CDR2 from the germline V gene are SGHNT and YYREEE (reference sequence). V lost 1 base and J lost 5; bases outside the gene matches: 3. The CDR3 DNA sequence: TGTGCCAGCAGCTTGAAGGCGGGGGGGGAGACCCAGTACTTC. This sequence encodes CASSLKAGGETQYF.

This rearrangement joins TRBV5-4 to TRBJ2-2; 9 nucleotides agree with TRBD1. This CDR3 comprises 17 residues. Germline CDR1 SGHNT, CDR2 YYREEE (reference sequence). Unmatched junction bases numbered 9, after V lost 4 bases and J lost 2 bases. The CDR3 DNA follows: TGTGCCAGCAGCGTGGACAGGGGTCACTTCAACACCGGGGAGCTGTTTTTT. The encoded protein is CASSVDRGHFNTGELFF.